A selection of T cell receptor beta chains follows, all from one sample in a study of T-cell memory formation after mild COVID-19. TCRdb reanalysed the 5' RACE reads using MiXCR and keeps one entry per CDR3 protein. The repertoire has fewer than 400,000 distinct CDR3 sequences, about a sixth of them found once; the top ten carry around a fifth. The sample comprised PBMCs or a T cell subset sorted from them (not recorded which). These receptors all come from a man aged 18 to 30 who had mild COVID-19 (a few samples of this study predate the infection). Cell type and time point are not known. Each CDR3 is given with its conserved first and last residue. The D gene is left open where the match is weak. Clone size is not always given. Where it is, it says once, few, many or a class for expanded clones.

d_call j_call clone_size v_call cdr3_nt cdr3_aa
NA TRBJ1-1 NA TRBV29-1 TGCAGCGGAAATACAGGGAGTGTCACTGAAGCTTTCTTT CSGNTGSVTEAFF
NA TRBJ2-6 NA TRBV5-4 TGTGCCAGCAGCCCTCTCGGGGGAGACTCTGGGGCCAACGTCCTGACTTTC CASSPLGGDSGANVLTF
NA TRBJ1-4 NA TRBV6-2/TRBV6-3 TGTGCCAGCAGCTCAGAACAGGCGCGAAATGAAAAACTGTTTTTT CASSSEQARNEKLFF
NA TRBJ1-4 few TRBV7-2 TGTGCCAGCAGCCCTAGGGGGTGGGGGCTAGAAAAACTGTTTTTT CASSPRGWGLEKLFF
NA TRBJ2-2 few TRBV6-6 TGTGCCAGCAGCCGTACCAAGGGCACCGGGGAGCTGTTTTTT CASSRTKGTGELFF
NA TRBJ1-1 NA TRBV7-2 TGTGCCAGCAGCTTAGATTCAGGGGTAGGGACTGAAGCTTTCTTT CASSLDSGVGTEAFF
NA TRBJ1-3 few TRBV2 TGTGCCAGTGAAGGCGAGGATTTCAACTCTGGAAACACCATATATTTT CASEGEDFNSGNTIYF
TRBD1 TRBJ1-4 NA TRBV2 TGTGCCAGCAGGATGGCAGGGGGTAATGAAAAACTGTTTTTT CASRMAGGNEKLFF
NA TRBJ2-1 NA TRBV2 TGTGCCAGCAGGGGGTTTTTCGAGCAGTTCTTC CASRGFFEQFF
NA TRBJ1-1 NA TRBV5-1 TGCGCCAGCAGCTTGGCCGGGGGGATGAACACTGAAGCTTTCTTT CASSLAGGMNTEAFF
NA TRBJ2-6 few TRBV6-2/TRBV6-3 TGTGCCAGCAGTCGCGGACTGTCCTCTGGGGCCAACGTCCTGACTTTC CASSRGLSSGANVLTF
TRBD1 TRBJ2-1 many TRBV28 TGTGCCAGCAGTTTTATAGGTAACAGGGGAAATGAGCAGTTCTTC CASSFIGNRGNEQFF
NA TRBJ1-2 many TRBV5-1 TGCGCCAGCAGCGTAAGAGAAGGGACCGATGGCTACACCTTC CASSVREGTDGYTF
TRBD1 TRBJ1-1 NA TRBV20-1 TGCAGTGCGCGGGACAGCCTGAACACTGAAGCTTTCTTT CSARDSLNTEAFF
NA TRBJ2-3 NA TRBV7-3 TGTGCCAGCAGTCCAACTGGGGGGTACTCCCCTCCGCAGTATTTT CASSPTGGYSPPQYF
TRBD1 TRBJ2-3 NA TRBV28 TGTGCCAGCAGTTCGGACAGGGACACAGATACGCAGTATTTT CASSSDRDTDTQYF
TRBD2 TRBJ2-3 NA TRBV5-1 TGCGCCAGCAGCACCGGACTAGGACCAATCACAGATACGCAGTATTTT CASSTGLGPITDTQYF
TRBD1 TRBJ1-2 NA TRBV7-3 TGTGCCAGCAGCTTTCAGGGGGTGGATGGCTACACCTTC CASSFQGVDGYTF
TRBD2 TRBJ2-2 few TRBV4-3 TGCGCCAGCAGCCTCGATAAGGGACTAGCAACCGGGGAGCTGTTTTTT CASSLDKGLATGELFF